What follows are 25 T cell receptor beta chains derived from one specimen sequenced in a study of blood T cells in healthy people across ages (dated by TCRdb to the mid-2010s). The library relied on 5' RACE. Sequencing was carried out with an Illumina HiSeq 2500. The second PCR ran for roughly 7 to 12 cycles and used a J-beta primer mix along with a sample-barcoded 5' primer. The raw public data were reprocessed by TCRdb itself: fastp quality trimming at Q25, MiXCR clonotype calling, in-frame beta chains only. When rows share a CDR3 protein, they turn into one entry using the most common DNA and genes. For this sample there are about 1.4 million distinct CDR3 sequences; approximately 59% appear just once. Under 8.5% of the sample lies in the top ten. The sample comprised blood. These receptors came from a man aged 18 to 29 in good health.

The chain employs TRBV12-3 or TRBV12-4 and TRBJ1-6; 7 positions match TRBD1. The V and J ends lost 6 bases and 6 bases, in that order; junction bases with no gene match: 5. The CDR3 consists of 14 residues. The CDR3 here is CASRRTGLNSPLHF. The CDR3 DNA reads as TGTGCCAGCAGGAGGACAGGCCTTAATTCACCCCTCCACTTT.

There are a few counts of this clonotype. The chain couples TRBV6-1 to TRBJ1-4, with a tentative D call TRBD1 (6 bases). The germline V and J ends were trimmed by 1 base and 1 base, with 7 bases remaining between them. CDR1 is MNHNS, CDR2 SASEGT, per germline. This CDR3 contains 15 residues. The CDR3 protein is CASSEEGGTNEKLFF. The CDR3, as DNA: TGTGCCAGCAGTGAAGAGGGGGGAACTAATGAAAAACTGTTTTTT.

V is TRBV13 and J is TRBJ1-1; no definite D call. CDR1 and CDR2 from the germline V gene are PRHDT and FYEKMQ (reference sequence). CDR3 length: 14 amino acids. With 1 base removed from V and 5 bases from J, the gap between germline ends came to 11 bases. Written as DNA, the CDR3 is TGTGCCAGCAGCTTAGTCACTCCGGGGACTGAAGCTTTCTTT. Its translation is CASSLVTPGTEAFF.

This clonotype has a handful of counts. Written as DNA, the CDR3 is TGCGCCAGCAGCTTGTGGCCAGGGGAACAAGAGACCCAGTACTTC. Its translation is CASSLWPGEQETQYF. The V call is TRBV5-1, the J call TRBJ2-7, with D tentatively TRBD1 (6 bases). With the DNA end fitting TRBJ2-5 better, the J assignment may be wrong. This CDR3 is 15 amino acids long. In germline, CDR1 is SGHRS, CDR2 YFSETQ.

The CDR3 loop is CSASLGWGDSGANVLTF. The DNA for the CDR3 is TGCAGTGCTAGCTTAGGCTGGGGGGACTCTGGGGCCAACGTCCTGACTTTC. The V call is TRBV20-1, the J call TRBJ2-6; a weak D match, TRBD2 (6 bases). Germline V lookup: CDR1 DFQATT, CDR2 SNEGSKA (reference sequence). Trimming took 3 bases from V and 0 from J, leaving 15 bases between them. There are 17 residues in the CDR3.

The chain carries TRBV20-1 and TRBJ2-7; maybe TRBD1 (6 bases). This CDR3 contains 13 residues. Germline V lookup: CDR1 DFQATT, CDR2 SNEGSKA (reference sequence). V shed 3 bases and J shed 3 bases, with 12 bases lying between them. For the CDR3, the DNA is TGCAGTGCTAGCCGTACAGGGAGCTACGAGCAGTACTTC. It codes for CSASRTGSYEQYF.

This rearrangement joins TRBV15 to TRBJ1-2; a possible D gene is TRBD1 (5 bases). This CDR3 is 15 amino acids long. V gave up 0 bases and J gave up 8 bases, with 16 bases separating them. Germline V gene lookup returns CDR1 LNHNV and CDR2 YYDKDF (reference sequence). The CDR3 nucleotides are TGTGCCACCAGCAGAGAGGGCGCGGGACCGGCGGGCTACACCTTC. Its translation is CATSREGAGPAGYTF.

This clonotype turned up a few times. The rearrangement links TRBV11-2 to TRBJ1-6; D remains ambiguous. The V gene's germline CDR1 is SGHAT and CDR2 FQNNGV. V was trimmed by 5 bases and J by 2 bases, leaving 16 bases between them. This CDR3 has 17 residues. CDR3 in amino acids: CASSQTGGPTYNSPLHF. CDR3 bases: TGTGCCAGCAGCCAGACGGGAGGCCCGACCTATAATTCACCCCTCCACTTT. Complete variable domain (other parts from reference TRBV11-2 and TRBJ1-6): EAGVAQSPRYKIIEKRQSVAFWCNPISGHATLYWYQQILGQGPKLLIQFQNNGVVDDSQLPKDRFSAERLKGVDSTLKIQPAKLEDSAVYLCASSQTGGPTYNSPLHFGNGTRLTVT.

The rearrangement uses TRBV6-1 and TRBJ2-7; unclear D gene. The V and J ends lost 3 bases and 3 bases respectively, with 6 bases between them. This CDR3 has 12 amino acids. Germline lookup yields CDR1 MNHNS and CDR2 SASEGT. As DNA, the CDR3 is TGTGCCAGCAGTGAGGAGTACTACGAGCAGTACTTC. Amino acid sequence: CASSEEYYEQYF.

The chain combines TRBV12-3 or TRBV12-4 with TRBJ2-1, with D possibly matching TRBD2 (6 bases). The end of the DNA aligns better with TRBJ2-7, so the J call may be wrong. This CDR3 has 16 amino acids. Written as DNA, the CDR3 is TGTGCCAGCATCGCGGACTATTCTTACTCCTACAATGAGCAGTACTTC. This translates into CASIADYSYSYNEQYF.

The V call is TRBV9, the J call TRBJ1-4; D is ambiguous. V lost 7 bases to trimming and J lost 6 bases, with 10 bases between them. CDR3 size: 12 residues. Germline-derived CDR1 and CDR2 are SGDLS and YYNGEE. The CDR3 sequence is CASCPADEKLFF. The DNA for the CDR3 is TGTGCCAGCTGCCCAGCTGATGAAAAACTGTTTTTT.

This chain uses TRBV10-3 with TRBJ2-1; 10 nucleotides match TRBD2. The trim removed 6 bases at V and 7 bases at J, leaving 21 bases unmatched. This CDR3 spans 19 amino acids. The germline gives CDR1 ENHRY, CDR2 SYGVKD. This CDR3 reads CAIRLQTEAGTSASNEQFF. For the CDR3, the DNA is TGTGCCATCAGGCTACAAACCGAGGCCGGGACTAGCGCAAGTAATGAGCAGTTCTTC.

This clonotype was counted a few times. The rearrangement uses TRBV6-2 or TRBV6-3 and TRBJ2-3; TRBD2 agrees at 8 bases. Unmatched junction bases numbered 4, after V lost 4 bases and J lost 4 bases. CDR1 is MNHEY and CDR2 is SVGEGT in the germline V gene. CDR3 length: 14 residues. The CDR3 spells CASSSTSAPDTQYF. The DNA for the CDR3 is TGTGCCAGCAGTTCGACTAGCGCCCCAGATACGCAGTATTTT.

The J gene is TRBJ2-1, the V gene TRBV7-9, with unresolved D. The DNA end is a closer match to TRBJ2-7, so the J assignment may be wrong. The CDR3 runs 14 residues. From germline, CDR1 is SEHNR and CDR2 FQNEAQ (reference sequence). In nucleotides, the CDR3 is TGTGCCAGCAGCCCTACACTGGGTTACAATGAGCAGTACTTC. Its protein product is CASSPTLGYNEQYF.

This sequence joins TRBV6-5 and TRBJ1-2; no clear D. This CDR3 has 15 residues. The V and J ends lost 0 bases and 0 bases respectively, with 8 bases between them. Germline-derived CDR1 and CDR2 are MNHEY and SVGAGI. CDR3 coding DNA: TGTGCCAGCAGTTACTCGTCATACCCTAACTATGGCTACACCTTC. Encoded protein: CASSYSSYPNYGYTF.

The CDR3 DNA reads TGCGCCAGCAGCCAAGATAGGGGAGGGATTGCCTACGAGCAGTACTTC. Its protein product is CASSQDRGGIAYEQYF. The genes are TRBV4-1 and TRBJ2-7; 7 positions match TRBD2. V lost 0 bases to trimming and J lost 2 bases; unmatched junction nucleotides: 7. The germline V gene has CDR1 MGHRA and CDR2 YSYEKL. The length of the CDR3 is 16 residues.

The rearrangement joins TRBV3-1 to TRBJ2-7, with D tentatively TRBD2 (5 bases). The V and J ends lost 4 bases and 0 bases respectively, with 13 bases between them. The germline CDR1 and CDR2 sequences are LGHDT and YNNKEL (reference sequence). The CDR3 runs to 15 residues. CDR3: CASSLVRGPSYEQYF. CDR3 DNA sequence: TGTGCCAGCAGCCTAGTTAGAGGGCCCTCCTACGAGCAGTACTTC.

The chain joins TRBV27 to TRBJ2-3; TRBD2 might be the D (7 bases). This CDR3 is built from 15 residues. Germline CDR1 is MNHEY and CDR2 is SMNVEV (reference sequence). V was shortened by 5 bases and J by 3 bases, with 15 bases between the two germline ends. In DNA, the CDR3 is TGTGCCAGCAGTAACACAGGGCGGGGGACAGATACGCAGTATTTT. Amino acid sequence: CASSNTGRGTDTQYF.

This clonotype was counted a few times. The J gene is TRBJ2-3, the V gene TRBV27, with 13 nucleotides matching TRBD2. V lost 5 bases, J lost 4 bases, and 12 bases stayed unmatched. From germline, CDR1 is MNHEY and CDR2 SMNVEV (reference sequence). CDR3 length: 18 amino acids. As DNA, the CDR3 is TGTGCCAGCAGTGCCCTTGACGGACTAGCGGGGGCCGCAGATACGCAGTATTTT. Encoded protein: CASSALDGLAGAADTQYF.

The table lists this clonotype with a few counts. Possible read error: a much larger clone is one base away. The chain uses TRBV15 and TRBJ2-5; D ambiguous. Germline loops: CDR1 LNHNV, CDR2 YYDKDF (reference sequence). The CDR3 runs 14 residues. The V end lost 4 bases, the J end lost 5 bases, and 14 bases lay between the germline ends. DNA for the CDR3: TGTGCCACCAGCACACGAGCCACCAGCGAGACCCAGTACTTC. Its protein product is CATSTRATSETQYF.

This clonotype has just a few counts. This chain uses TRBV7-9 with TRBJ2-1; 8 bases match TRBD1. This CDR3 is 13 amino acids long. CDR1 and CDR2 (germline): SEHNR, FQNEAQ (reference sequence). V was clipped by 3 bases and J by 7 bases; unmatched bases: 2. In nucleotides, the CDR3 is TGTGCCAGCAGCTTTGGACAGGGAAATGAGCAGTTCTTC. This encodes CASSFGQGNEQFF.

The chain has TRBV4-3 and TRBJ2-4, with 9 bases identical to TRBD2. This CDR3 is built from 16 residues. CDR1 LGHNA and CDR2 YSLEER come from the germline V gene. V was clipped by 4 bases and J by 3 bases; unmatched bases: 7. The CDR3 nucleotides read TGCGCCAGCAGCCGAAAGAAGCGGGGGGTCAAAAACATTCAGTACTTC. It specifies CASSRKKRGVKNIQYF.

In this sample, this clonotype turned up many times. J is TRBJ2-1 and V is TRBV20-1, with TRBD2 matching over 7 bases. The CDR3 runs 13 residues. Germline CDR1 is DFQATT and CDR2 is SNEGSKA (reference sequence). The V and J ends lost 3 bases and 7 bases, in that order; junction bases with no gene match: 6. CDR3 sequence: CSASARGWNEQFF. The CDR3 bases are TGCAGTGCTAGTGCGCGGGGGTGGAATGAGCAGTTCTTC.

The V and J genes are TRBV20-1 and TRBJ2-3, with 9 bases identical to TRBD2. Germline CDR1 and CDR2: DFQATT and SNEGSKA (reference sequence). Trimming at V came to 4 bases and at J to 11 bases, leaving 16 bases not matched to a gene. The CDR3 consists of 15 residues. The CDR3 loop reads CSAKNSREGGNEQYF. The DNA of the CDR3 is TGCAGTGCTAAGAACTCGCGGGAGGGCGGTAATGAGCAGTATTTT.

The genes are TRBV29-1 and TRBJ2-1, with D uncertain. Trimming removed 5 bases from V and 7 bases from J, with 9 bases in between. The CDR3 loop spans 11 amino acids. CDR1 and CDR2 from the germline V gene are SQVTM and ANQGSEA. The CDR3 bases are TGCAGCGTTCTGCTGGGGAATGAGCAGTTCTTC. This encodes CSVLLGNEQFF.